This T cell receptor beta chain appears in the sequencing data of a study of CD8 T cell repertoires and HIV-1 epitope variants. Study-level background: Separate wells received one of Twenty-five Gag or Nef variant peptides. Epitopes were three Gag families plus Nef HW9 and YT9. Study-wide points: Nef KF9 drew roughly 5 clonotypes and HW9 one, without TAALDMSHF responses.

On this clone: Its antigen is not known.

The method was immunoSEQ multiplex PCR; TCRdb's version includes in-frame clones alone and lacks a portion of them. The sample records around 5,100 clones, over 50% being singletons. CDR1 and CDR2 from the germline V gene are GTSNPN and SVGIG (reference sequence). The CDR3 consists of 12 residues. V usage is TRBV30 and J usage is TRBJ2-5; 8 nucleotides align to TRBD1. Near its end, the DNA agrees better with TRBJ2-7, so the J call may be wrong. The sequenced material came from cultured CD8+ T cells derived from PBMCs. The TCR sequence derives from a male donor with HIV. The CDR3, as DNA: TGTGCCTGGAGTACAGGGGGCTACGAGCAGTACTTC. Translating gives CAWSTGGYEQYF.